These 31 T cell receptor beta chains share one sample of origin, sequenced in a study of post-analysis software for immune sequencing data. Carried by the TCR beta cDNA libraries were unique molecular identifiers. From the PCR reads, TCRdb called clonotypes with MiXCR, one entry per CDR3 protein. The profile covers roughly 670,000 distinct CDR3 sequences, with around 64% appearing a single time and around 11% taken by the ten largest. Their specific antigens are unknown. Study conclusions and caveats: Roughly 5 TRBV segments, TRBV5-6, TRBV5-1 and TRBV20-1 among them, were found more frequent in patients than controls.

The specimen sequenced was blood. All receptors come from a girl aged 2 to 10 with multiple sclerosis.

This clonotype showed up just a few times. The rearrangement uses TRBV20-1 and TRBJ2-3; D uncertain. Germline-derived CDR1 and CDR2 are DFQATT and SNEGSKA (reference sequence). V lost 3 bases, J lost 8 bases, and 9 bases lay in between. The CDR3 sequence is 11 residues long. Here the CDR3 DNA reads TGCAGTGCTAGTTACCCCGCTACGCAGTATTTT. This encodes CSASYPATQYF.

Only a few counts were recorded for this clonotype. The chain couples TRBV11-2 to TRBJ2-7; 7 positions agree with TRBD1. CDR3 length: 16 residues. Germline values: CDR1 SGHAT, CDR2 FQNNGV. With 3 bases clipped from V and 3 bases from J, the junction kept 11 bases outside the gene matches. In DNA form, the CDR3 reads TGTGCCAGCAGCTTTTTCCGGGACAGCAGACGCTACGAGCAGTACTTC. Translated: CASSFFRDSRRYEQYF.

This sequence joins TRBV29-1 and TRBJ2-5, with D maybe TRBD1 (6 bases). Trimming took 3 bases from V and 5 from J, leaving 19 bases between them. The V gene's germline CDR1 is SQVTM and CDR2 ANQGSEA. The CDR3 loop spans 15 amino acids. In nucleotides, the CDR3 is TGCAGCGTTGAGTTGGGGCGACAGGTCGTGGAGACCCAGTACTTC. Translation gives CSVELGRQVVETQYF.

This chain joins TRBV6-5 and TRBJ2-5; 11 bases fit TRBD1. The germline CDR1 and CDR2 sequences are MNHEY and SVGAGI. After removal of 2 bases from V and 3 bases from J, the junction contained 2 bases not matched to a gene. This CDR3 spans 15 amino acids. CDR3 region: CASSYLGQGEETQYF. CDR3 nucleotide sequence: TGTGCCAGCAGTTACCTGGGACAGGGGGAAGAGACCCAGTACTTC.

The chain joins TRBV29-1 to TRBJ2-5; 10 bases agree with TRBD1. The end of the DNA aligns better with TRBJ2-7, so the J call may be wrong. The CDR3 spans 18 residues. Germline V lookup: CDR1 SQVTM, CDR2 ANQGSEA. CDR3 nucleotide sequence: TGCAGCGTTACCCCCGGGACAGGGGAGTCCGATTCCCTGGACGAGCAGTACTTC. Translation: CSVTPGTGESDSLDEQYF.

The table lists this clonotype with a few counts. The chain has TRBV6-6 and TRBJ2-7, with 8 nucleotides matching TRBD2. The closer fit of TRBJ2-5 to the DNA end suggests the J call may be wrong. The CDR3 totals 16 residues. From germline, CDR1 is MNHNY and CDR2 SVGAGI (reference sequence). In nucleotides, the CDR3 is TGTGCCAGCAGCCCGTTTGGTAGCGGGGACAAAGAGACCCAGTACTTC. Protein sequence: CASSPFGSGDKETQYF.

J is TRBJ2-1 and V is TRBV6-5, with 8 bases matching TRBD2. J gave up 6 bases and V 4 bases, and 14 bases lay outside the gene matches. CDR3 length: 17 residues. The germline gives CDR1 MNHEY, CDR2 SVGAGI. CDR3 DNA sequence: TGTGCCAGCAGTTCTATGAGCGGGGGCCGCGACTGCAATGAGCAGTTCTTC. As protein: CASSSMSGGRDCNEQFF.

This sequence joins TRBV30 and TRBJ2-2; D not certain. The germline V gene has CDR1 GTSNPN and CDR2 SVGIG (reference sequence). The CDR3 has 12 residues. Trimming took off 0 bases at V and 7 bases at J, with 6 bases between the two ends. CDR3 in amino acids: CAWSVQHGELFF. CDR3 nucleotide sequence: TGTGCCTGGAGTGTACAACACGGGGAGCTGTTTTTT.

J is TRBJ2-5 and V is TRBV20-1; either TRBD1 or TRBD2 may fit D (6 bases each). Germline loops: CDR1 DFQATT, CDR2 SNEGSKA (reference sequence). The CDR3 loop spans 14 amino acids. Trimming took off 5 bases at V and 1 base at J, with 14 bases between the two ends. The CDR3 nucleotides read TGCAGTGCTCAGGCGGGACATCCCCAAGAGACCCAGTACTTC. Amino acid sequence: CSAQAGHPQETQYF.

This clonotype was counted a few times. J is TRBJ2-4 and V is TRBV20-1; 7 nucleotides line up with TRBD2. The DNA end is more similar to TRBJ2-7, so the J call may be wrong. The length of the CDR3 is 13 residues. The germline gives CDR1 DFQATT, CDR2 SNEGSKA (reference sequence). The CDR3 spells CSASEREPFEQYF. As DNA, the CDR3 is TGCAGTGCTAGTGAGCGGGAACCCTTCGAGCAGTACTTC.

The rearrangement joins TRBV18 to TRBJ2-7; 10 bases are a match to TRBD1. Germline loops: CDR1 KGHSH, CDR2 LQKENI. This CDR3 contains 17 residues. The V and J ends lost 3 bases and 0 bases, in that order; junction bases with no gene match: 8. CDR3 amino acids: CASSPGTGAAVSYEQYF. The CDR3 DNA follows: TGTGCCAGCTCACCTGGGACAGGGGCAGCGGTCTCCTACGAGCAGTACTTC.

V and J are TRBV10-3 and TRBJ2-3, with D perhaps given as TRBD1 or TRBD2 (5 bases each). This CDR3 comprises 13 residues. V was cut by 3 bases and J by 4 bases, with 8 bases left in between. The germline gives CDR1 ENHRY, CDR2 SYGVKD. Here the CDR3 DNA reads TGTGCCATCAGTGAAAGGGACCCAGATACGCAGTATTTT. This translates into CAISERDPDTQYF.

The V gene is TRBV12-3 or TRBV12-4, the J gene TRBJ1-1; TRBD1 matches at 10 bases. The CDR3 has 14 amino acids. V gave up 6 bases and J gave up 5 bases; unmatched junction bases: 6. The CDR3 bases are TGTGCCAGCAGAACCGGGACAGGGGTAACTGAAGCTTTCTTT. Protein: CASRTGTGVTEAFF.

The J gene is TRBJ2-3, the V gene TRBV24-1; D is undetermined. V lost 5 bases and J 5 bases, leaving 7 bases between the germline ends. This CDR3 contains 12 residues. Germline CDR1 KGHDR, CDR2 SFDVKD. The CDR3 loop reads CATSGSLDTQYF. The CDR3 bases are TGTGCCACCAGTGGTAGCTTAGATACGCAGTATTTT.

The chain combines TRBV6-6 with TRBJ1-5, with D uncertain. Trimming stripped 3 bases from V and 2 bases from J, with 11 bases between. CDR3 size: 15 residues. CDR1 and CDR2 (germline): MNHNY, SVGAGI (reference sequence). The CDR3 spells CASSYWPAGNQPQHF. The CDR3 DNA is TGTGCCAGCAGTTATTGGCCGGCAGGCAATCAGCCCCAGCATTTT.

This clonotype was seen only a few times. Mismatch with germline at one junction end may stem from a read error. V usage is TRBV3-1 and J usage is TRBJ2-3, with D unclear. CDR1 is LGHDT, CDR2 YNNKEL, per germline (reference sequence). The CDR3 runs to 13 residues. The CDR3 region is CASSQEQPDTQYF. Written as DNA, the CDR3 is TGTGCTAGCAGCCAAGAGCAGCCAGATACGCAGTATTTT.

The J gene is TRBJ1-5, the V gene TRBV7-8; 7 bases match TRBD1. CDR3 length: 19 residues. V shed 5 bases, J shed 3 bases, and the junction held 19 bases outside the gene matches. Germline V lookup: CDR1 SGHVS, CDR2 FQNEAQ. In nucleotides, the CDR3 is TGTGCCAGCAGCCCCGACAGGGCGCCTTTTTACCGCCCCAATCAGCCCCAGCATTTT. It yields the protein CASSPDRAPFYRPNQPQHF.

The CDR3 loop reads CSALRQGTVTQYF. CDR3 bases: TGCAGTGCTCTACGACAGGGGACGGTTACGCAGTATTTT. The rearrangement uses TRBV20-1 and TRBJ2-3; 8 bases map to TRBD1. Germline V gene data show CDR1 as DFQATT and CDR2 as SNEGSKA (reference sequence). The J segment lost 8 bases and the V segment lost 5 bases, leaving 9 bases of the junction unmatched. The CDR3 runs to 13 residues.

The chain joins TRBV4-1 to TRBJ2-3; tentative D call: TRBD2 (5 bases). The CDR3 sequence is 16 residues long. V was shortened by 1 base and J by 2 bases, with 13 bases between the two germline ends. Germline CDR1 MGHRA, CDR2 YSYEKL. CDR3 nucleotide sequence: TGCGCCAGCAGCCAAGGGACGGACTGGGACACAGATACGCAGTATTTT. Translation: CASSQGTDWDTDTQYF.

CDR3 sequence reads: CSVGWQLNTEAFF. As DNA, the CDR3 is TGCAGCGTTGGTTGGCAGCTGAACACTGAAGCTTTCTTT. The V call is TRBV29-1, the J call TRBJ1-1; D is unresolved. The V end lost 4 bases, the J end lost 0 bases, and 9 bases lay between the germline ends. From germline, CDR1 is SQVTM and CDR2 ANQGSEA. The CDR3 length is 13 residues.

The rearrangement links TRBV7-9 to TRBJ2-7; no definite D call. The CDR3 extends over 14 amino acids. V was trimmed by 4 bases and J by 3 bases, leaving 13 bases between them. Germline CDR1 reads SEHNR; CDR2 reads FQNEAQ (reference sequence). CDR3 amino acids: CASSSNVQFYEQYF. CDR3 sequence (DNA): TGTGCCAGCAGCTCAAATGTACAGTTCTACGAGCAGTACTTC.

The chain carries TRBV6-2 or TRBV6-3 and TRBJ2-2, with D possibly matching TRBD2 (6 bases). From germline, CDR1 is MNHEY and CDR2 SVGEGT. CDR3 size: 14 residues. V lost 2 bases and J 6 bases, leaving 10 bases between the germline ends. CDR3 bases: TGTGCCAGCAGTTACGGGGGGTCACCCGGGGAGCTGTTTTTT. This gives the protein CASSYGGSPGELFF.

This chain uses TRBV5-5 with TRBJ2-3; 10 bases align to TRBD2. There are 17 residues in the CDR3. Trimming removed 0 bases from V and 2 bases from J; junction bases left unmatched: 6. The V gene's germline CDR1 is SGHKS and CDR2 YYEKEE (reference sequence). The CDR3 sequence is CASSLATSGTVTDTQYF. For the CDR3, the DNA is TGTGCCAGCAGCTTGGCTACTAGCGGGACCGTCACAGATACGCAGTATTTT.

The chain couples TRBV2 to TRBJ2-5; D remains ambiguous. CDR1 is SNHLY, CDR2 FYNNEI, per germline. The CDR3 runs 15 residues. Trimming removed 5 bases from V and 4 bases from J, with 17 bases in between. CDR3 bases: TGTGCCAGCAGTTCGGGCCTGACGGCAGGAGAGACCCAGTACTTC. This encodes CASSSGLTAGETQYF.

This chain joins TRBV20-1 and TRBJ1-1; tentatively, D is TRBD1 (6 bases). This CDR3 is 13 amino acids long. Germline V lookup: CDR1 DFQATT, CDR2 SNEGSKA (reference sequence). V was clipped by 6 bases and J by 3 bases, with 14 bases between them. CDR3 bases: TGCAGTGCGGCGAAGGGGGGGGACACTGAAGCTTTCTTT. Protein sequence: CSAAKGGDTEAFF.

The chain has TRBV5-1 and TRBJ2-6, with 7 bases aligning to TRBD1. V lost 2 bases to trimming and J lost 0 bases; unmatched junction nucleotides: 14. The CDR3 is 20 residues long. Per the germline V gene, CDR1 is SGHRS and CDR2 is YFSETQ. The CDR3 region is CASSFLLGTASSSGANVLTF. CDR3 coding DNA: TGCGCCAGCAGCTTCCTACTAGGGACAGCCTCCAGCTCTGGGGCCAACGTCCTGACTTTC.

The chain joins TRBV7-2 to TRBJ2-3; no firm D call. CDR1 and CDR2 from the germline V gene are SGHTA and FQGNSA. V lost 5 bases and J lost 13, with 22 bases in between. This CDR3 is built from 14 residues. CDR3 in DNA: TGTGCCAGCAGCCGTCGGCTAGATTGGGATTTGGAGTATTTT. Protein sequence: CASSRRLDWDLEYF. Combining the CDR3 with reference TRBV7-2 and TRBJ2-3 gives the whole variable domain GAGVSQSPSNKVTEKGKDVELRCDPISGHTALYWYRQSLGQGLEFLIYFQGNSAPDKSGLPSDRFSAERTGGSVSTLTIQRTQQEDSAVYLCASSRRLDWDLEYFGPGTRLTVL.

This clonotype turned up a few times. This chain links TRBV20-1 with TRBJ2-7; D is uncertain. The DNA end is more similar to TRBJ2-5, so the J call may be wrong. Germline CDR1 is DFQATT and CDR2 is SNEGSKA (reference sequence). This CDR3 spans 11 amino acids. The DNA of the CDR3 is TGCAGTGCACAGAACCAAGAGACCCAGTACTTC. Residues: CSAQNQETQYF.

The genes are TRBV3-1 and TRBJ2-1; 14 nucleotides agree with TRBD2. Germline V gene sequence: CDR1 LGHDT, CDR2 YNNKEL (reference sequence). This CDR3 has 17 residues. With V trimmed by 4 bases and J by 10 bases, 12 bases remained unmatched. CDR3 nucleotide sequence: TGTGCCAGCAGCCCTTCGACGGGACTAGCGGGAGTTCAGGAGCAGTTCTTC. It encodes CASSPSTGLAGVQEQFF.

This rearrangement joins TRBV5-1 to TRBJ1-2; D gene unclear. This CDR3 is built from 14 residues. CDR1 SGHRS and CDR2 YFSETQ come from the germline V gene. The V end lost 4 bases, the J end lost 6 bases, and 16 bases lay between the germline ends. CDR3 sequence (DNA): TGCGCCAGCAGCGTGGCCAGCCCCTCCCATGGCTACACCTTC. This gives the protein CASSVASPSHGYTF.

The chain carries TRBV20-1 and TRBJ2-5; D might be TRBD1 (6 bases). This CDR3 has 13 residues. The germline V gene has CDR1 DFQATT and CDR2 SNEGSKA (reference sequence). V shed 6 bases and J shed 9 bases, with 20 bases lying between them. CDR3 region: CSAIGRSGAAQYF. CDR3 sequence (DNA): TGCAGTGCCATCGGCCGATCAGGGGCCGCCCAGTACTTC.